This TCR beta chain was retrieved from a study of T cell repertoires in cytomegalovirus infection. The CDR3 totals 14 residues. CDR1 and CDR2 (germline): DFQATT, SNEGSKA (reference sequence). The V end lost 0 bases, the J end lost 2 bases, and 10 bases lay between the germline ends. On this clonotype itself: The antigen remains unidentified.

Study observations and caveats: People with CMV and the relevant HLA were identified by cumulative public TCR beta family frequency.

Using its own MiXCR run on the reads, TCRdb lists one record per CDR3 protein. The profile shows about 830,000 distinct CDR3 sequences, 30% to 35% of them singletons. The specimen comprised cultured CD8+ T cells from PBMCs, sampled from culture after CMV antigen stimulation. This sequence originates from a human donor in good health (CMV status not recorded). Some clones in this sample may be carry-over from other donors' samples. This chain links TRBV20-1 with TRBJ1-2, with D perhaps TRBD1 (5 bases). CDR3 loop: CSARDRGANYGYTF. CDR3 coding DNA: TGCAGTGCTAGAGATCGAGGGGCGAACTATGGCTACACCTTC.